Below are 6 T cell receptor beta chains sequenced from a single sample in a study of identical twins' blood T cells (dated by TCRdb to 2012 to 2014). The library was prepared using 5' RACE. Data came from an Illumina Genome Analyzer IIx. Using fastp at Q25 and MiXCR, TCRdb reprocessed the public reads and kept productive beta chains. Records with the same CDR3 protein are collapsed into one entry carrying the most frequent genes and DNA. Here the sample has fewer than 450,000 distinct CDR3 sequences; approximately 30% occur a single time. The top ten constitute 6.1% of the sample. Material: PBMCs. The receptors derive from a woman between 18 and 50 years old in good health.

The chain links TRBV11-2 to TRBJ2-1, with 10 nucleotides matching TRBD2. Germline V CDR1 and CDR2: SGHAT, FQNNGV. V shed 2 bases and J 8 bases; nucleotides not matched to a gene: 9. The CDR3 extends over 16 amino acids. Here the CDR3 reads CASSLSLAGERDEQFF. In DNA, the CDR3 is TGTGCCAGCAGCTTAAGTCTAGCGGGAGAACGGGATGAGCAGTTCTTC.

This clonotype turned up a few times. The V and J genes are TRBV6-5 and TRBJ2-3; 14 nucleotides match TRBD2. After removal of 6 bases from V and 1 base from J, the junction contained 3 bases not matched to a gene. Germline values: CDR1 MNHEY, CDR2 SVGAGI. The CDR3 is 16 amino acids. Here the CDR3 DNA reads TGTGCCAGCAGGAAGGGACTAGCGGGAGGCACAGATACGCAGTATTTT. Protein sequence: CASRKGLAGGTDTQYF.

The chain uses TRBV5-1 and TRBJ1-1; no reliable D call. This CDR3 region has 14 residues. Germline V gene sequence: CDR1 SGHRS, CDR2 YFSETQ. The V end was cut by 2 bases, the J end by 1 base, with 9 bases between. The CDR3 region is CASSFYTQNTEAFF. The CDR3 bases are TGCGCCAGCAGCTTTTACACCCAGAACACTGAAGCTTTCTTT.

CDR3 coding DNA: TGCAGCGCAAGACAGGGAACCTACAATGAGCAGTTCTTC. Its translation is CSARQGTYNEQFF. This chain connects TRBV29-1 to TRBJ2-1; 7 nucleotides line up with TRBD1. Germline assignment: CDR1 SQVTM and CDR2 ANQGSEA. The CDR3 runs 13 residues. The trim removed 7 bases at V and 2 bases at J, leaving 5 bases unmatched.

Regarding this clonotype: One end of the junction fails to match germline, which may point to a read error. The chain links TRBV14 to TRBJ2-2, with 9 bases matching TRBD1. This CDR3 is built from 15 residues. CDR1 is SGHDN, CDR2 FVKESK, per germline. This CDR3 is CAGSRPGQGIGELFF. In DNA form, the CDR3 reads TGTGCCGGCAGCCGACCGGGACAGGGTATCGGGGAGCTGTTTTTT.

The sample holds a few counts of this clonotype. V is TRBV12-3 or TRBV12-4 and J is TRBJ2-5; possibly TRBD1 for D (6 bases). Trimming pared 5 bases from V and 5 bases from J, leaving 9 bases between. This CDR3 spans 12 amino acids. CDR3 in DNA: TGTGCCAGCAGTGGGGGCTATGAGACCCAGTACTTC. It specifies CASSGGYETQYF.